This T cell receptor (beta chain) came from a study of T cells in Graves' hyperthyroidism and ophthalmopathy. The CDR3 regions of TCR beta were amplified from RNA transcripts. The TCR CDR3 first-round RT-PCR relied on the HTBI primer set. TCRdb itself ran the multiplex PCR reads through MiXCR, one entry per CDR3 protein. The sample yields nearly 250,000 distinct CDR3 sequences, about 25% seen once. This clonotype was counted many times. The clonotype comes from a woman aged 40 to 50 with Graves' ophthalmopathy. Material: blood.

CDR3 in amino acids: CASSRDTRWTEAFF. Written as DNA, the CDR3 is TGTGCCAGCAGCCGGGACACAAGATGGACTGAAGCTTTCTTT. The chain combines TRBV2 with TRBJ1-1; a weak D match, TRBD1 (6 bases). The CDR3 totals 14 residues. Trimming removed 6 bases at V and 5 bases at J, with 16 bases between. Germline loops: CDR1 SNHLY, CDR2 FYNNEI.